These 19 T cell receptor beta chains came from one sample sequenced in a study of PD-1 blockade in classical Hodgkin lymphoma. Sequenced by immunoSEQ multiplex PCR; TCRdb stores in-frame clones only, minus some. The table has about 90,000 clones, nearly 85% seen once. Time point in this sample: cycle 4 day 1 (C4D1), after around six weeks of nivolumab. The patients all showed relapse after autologous stem cell transplantation, while their brentuximab vedotin exposure varied. This sample comprised peripheral blood mononuclear cells (PBMCs), obtained before the fourth cycle of nivolumab. These receptors were obtained from a human donor with classical Hodgkin lymphoma.

The chain carries TRBV30 and TRBJ2-3, with D perhaps being TRBD1 or TRBD2 (6 bases each). Deletions cut 0 bases from V and 14 bases from J, with 15 bases between. Germline V gene lookup returns CDR1 GTSNPN and CDR2 SVGIG (reference sequence). CDR3 length: 12 amino acids. CDR3 nucleotide sequence: TGTGCCTGGAGTGTTACAGGGAGGACCCTGTATTTT. Residues: CAWSVTGRTLYF.

This chain connects TRBV30 to TRBJ2-1; 10 nucleotides agree with TRBD2. Germline trimming cut 4 bases from V and 6 bases from J; bases unmatched to any gene: 6. The germline gives CDR1 GTSNPN, CDR2 SVGIG (reference sequence). The CDR3 sequence is 14 residues long. CDR3 sequence (DNA): TGTGCCTGGAATCCTAGCGGGAGAGCCAATGAGCAGTTCTTC. Translation: CAWNPSGRANEQFF.

The rearrangement joins TRBV15 to TRBJ1-1; D possibly corresponds to TRBD1 (6 bases). The CDR3 loop spans 13 amino acids. V dropped 6 bases and J dropped 2 bases, with 10 bases sitting between them. Germline CDR1 LNHNV, CDR2 YYDKDF (reference sequence). The CDR3 loop is CATSRGENTEAFF. CDR3 DNA: TGTGCCACCAGTAGGGGGGAAAACACTGAAGCTTTCTTT.

The J gene is TRBJ1-1, the V gene TRBV5-1, with 7 bases matching TRBD1. The CDR3 runs to 14 residues. V was clipped by 2 bases and J by 2 bases; unmatched bases: 3. Germline V gene data show CDR1 as SGHRS and CDR2 as YFSETQ. The CDR3 coding sequence is TGCGCCAGCAGCTTCGGGACAGCAAACACTGAAGCTTTCTTT. Protein sequence: CASSFGTANTEAFF.

The rearrangement joins TRBV27 to TRBJ1-1; D perhaps matches TRBD1 (5 bases). This CDR3 comprises 17 residues. Trimming took 2 bases from V and 0 from J, leaving 16 bases between them. In germline, CDR1 is MNHEY, CDR2 SMNVEV (reference sequence). The CDR3 spells CASSLMARAGMNTEAFF. In DNA form, the CDR3 reads TGTGCCAGCAGTTTAATGGCCCGCGCAGGGATGAACACTGAAGCTTTCTTT.

This chain links TRBV7-2 with TRBJ2-5; TRBD2 agrees at 11 bases. The V gene end was trimmed by 5 bases and the J gene end by 5 bases; junction bases not matched to a gene: 10. This CDR3 is built from 16 residues. Germline CDR1 SGHTA, CDR2 FQGNSA. Written as DNA, the CDR3 is TGTGCCAGCAGCCCCGAGCTAGCGGGAGGTCGGGAGACCCAGTACTTC. This gives the protein CASSPELAGGRETQYF.

The rearrangement uses TRBV15 and TRBJ2-7; D may correspond to TRBD1 or TRBD2 (5 bases each). V lost 1 base and J 0 bases, leaving 16 bases between the germline ends. CDR1 is LNHNV, CDR2 YYDKDF, per germline (reference sequence). This CDR3 region has 17 residues. CDR3 DNA sequence: TGTGCCACCAGCAGAGGAGGTTACGGGGCCAGCTCCTACGAGCAGTACTTC. Amino acids: CATSRGGYGASSYEQYF. The full variable domain, its missing parts supplied by reference TRBV15 and TRBJ2-7, is DAMVIQNPRYQVTQFGKPVTLSCSQTLNHNVMYWYQQKSSQAPKLLFHYYDKDFNNEADTPDNFQSRRPNTSFCFLDIRSPGLGDTAMYLCATSRGGYGASSYEQYFGPGTRLTVT.

The genes are TRBV5-6 and TRBJ1-5; no clear D gene. Trimming removed 1 base from V and 3 bases from J, with 8 bases in between. The CDR3 is 14 amino acids. Germline values: CDR1 SGHDT, CDR2 YYEEEE. CDR3 protein: CASSLRATNQPQHF. CDR3 in DNA: TGTGCCAGCAGCTTGAGGGCGACCAATCAGCCCCAGCATTTT.

The chain is built from TRBV5-1 and TRBJ2-7; 16 positions agree with TRBD2. Germline trimming cut 4 bases from V and 1 base from J; bases unmatched to any gene: 5. Germline V lookup: CDR1 SGHRS, CDR2 YFSETQ. This CDR3 has 17 amino acids. CDR3 in DNA: TGCGCCAGCAGCGAAGGGACTAGCGGGAGGGGGTCCTACGAGCAGTACTTC. It specifies CASSEGTSGRGSYEQYF.

The V call is TRBV7-9, the J call TRBJ1-1; D unresolved. Germline V lookup: CDR1 SEHNR, CDR2 FQNEAQ (reference sequence). The CDR3 sequence is 13 residues long. V shed 5 bases and J shed 0 bases, with 7 bases lying between them. The CDR3 spells CASSPVVNTEAFF. As DNA, the CDR3 is TGTGCCAGCAGCCCGGTCGTGAACACTGAAGCTTTCTTT.

The table lists this clone with a few counts. CDR3 region: CASSADRGSSGNTIYF. CDR3 DNA sequence: TGTGCCAGCAGCGCAGACAGGGGTTCCTCTGGAAACACCATATATTTT. The rearrangement joins TRBV9 to TRBJ1-3, with 8 positions matching TRBD1. CDR1 and CDR2 from the germline V gene are SGDLS and YYNGEE. J lost 0 bases, V lost 3 bases, and 5 bases had no gene match. The CDR3 length is 16 residues.

The chain uses TRBV5-1 and TRBJ2-1; D assignment may be TRBD1 or TRBD2 (5 bases each). CDR3 length equals 16 residues. V shed 2 bases and J shed 4 bases, with 16 bases lying between them. Germline values: CDR1 SGHRS, CDR2 YFSETQ. The DNA for the CDR3 is TGCGCCAGCAGCTTTTTGGGGGATCTTAGGTACAATGAGCAGTTCTTC. This translates into CASSFLGDLRYNEQFF.

The V call is TRBV28, the J call TRBJ1-5; the D is unclear. The CDR3 has 12 residues. Per the germline V gene, CDR1 is MDHEN and CDR2 is SYDVKM. The V end was cut by 8 bases, the J end by 4 bases, with 9 bases between. CDR3 in amino acids: CASHTGNQPQHF. The CDR3 DNA reads TGTGCCAGCCACACGGGGAATCAGCCCCAGCATTTT.

The chain links TRBV10-1 to TRBJ2-7, with 9 positions matching TRBD2. The CDR3 spans 15 residues. After removal of 3 bases from V and 2 bases from J, the junction contained 5 bases not matched to a gene. The germline V gene has CDR1 WNHNN and CDR2 SYGVQD (reference sequence). The CDR3: CASSDGASGTYEQYF. The CDR3 DNA sequence: TGCGCCAGCAGTGATGGGGCTAGCGGGACCTACGAGCAGTACTTC.

This rearrangement joins TRBV11-3 to TRBJ2-5; 10 bases line up with TRBD2. This CDR3 has 13 amino acids. V shed 8 bases, J shed 5 bases, and the junction held 5 bases outside the gene matches. The germline V gene encodes CDR1 SGHNT and CDR2 YENEEA. This CDR3 reads CASSPGLAETQYF. The DNA for the CDR3 is TGTGCCAGCTCACCGGGACTAGCGGAGACCCAGTACTTC.

The V call is TRBV7-2, the J call TRBJ2-2; maybe TRBD1 (5 bases). V was trimmed by 1 base and J by 9 bases, leaving 12 bases between them. Germline V gives CDR1 SGHTA, CDR2 FQGNSA. This CDR3 spans 14 amino acids. This chain's CDR3 is CASSLGQGSRELFF. The CDR3 DNA reads TGTGCCAGCAGCTTAGGGCAGGGCTCGCGGGAGCTGTTTTTT. The full variable domain, in which reference TRBV7-2 and TRBJ2-2 provide the parts outside the CDR3, is GAGVSQSPSNKVTEKGKDVELRCDPISGHTALYWYRQSLGQGLEFLIYFQGNSAPDKSGLPSDRFSAERTGGSVSTLTIQRTQQEDSAVYLCASSLGQGSRELFFGEGSRLTVL.

This clone appeared once. This chain links TRBV9 with TRBJ2-5; possibly TRBD2 for D (7 bases). The germline V and J ends were trimmed by 7 bases and 5 bases, with 21 bases remaining between them. CDR1 is SGDLS, CDR2 YYNGEE, per germline. The CDR3 has 15 amino acids. CDR3 amino acids: CASAPTGGRWETQYF. The CDR3, as DNA: TGTGCCAGCGCCCCCACGGGGGGCCGATGGGAGACCCAGTACTTC.

The rearrangement links TRBV10-3 to TRBJ2-3; possible D gene TRBD2, 6 bases. Germline V gene sequence: CDR1 ENHRY, CDR2 SYGVKD. CDR3 length: 14 amino acids. V was pared by 9 bases and J by 1 base, with 14 bases between. The CDR3 spells CAIAGGVGTDTQYF. The CDR3 coding sequence is TGTGCCATTGCTGGCGGGGTTGGCACAGATACGCAGTATTTT.

V usage is TRBV7-9 and J usage is TRBJ2-2, with 11 bases identical to TRBD1. Unmatched junction bases numbered 9, after V lost 5 bases and J lost 4 bases. Germline CDR1 and CDR2: SEHNR and FQNEAQ (reference sequence). The CDR3 extends over 17 amino acids. The DNA of the CDR3 is TGTGCCAGCAGCCGGACAGGGGGCGTGAGTAGCACCGGGGAGCTGTTTTTT. Amino acid sequence: CASSRTGGVSSTGELFF.